What follows is one T cell receptor (beta chain) and its context. Its antigen is unknown. TCR beta VDJ and CDR3 were profiled, and genomic DNA was the template. TCRdb recomputed calls from the reads with MiXCR, one row per CDR3 protein. The table includes hundreds of thousands of distinct CDR3 sequences, about a third detected once. Patients selected for sequencing had displayed CD8+CD57+ cell expansion by flow cytometry. Patients were treatment-naive when blood was sampled. The data derive from a study of CD8+CD57+ T cells in acquired aplastic anemia. Points from the study as a whole: Patients and controls turned out to have 25 to 35 CD8+ CDR3 sequences in common. CD8+ Simpson's diversity in patients was not significantly different from that in controls.

This CDR3 is 15 amino acids long. Looked up from germline, CDR1 is MGHDK and CDR2 is SYGVNS. The V gene end was trimmed by 3 bases and the J gene end by 4 bases; junction bases not matched to a gene: 4. The TCR was taken from a human donor with aplastic anemia. Sequenced: sorted CD4+, CD8+, or CD8+CD57+ T cells (not recorded which) from PBMCs. The chain joins TRBV25-1 to TRBJ1-2; TRBD1 aligns across 11 bases. The CDR3: CASSDTGTGGYGYTF. The CDR3 bases are TGTGCCAGCAGTGACACCGGGACAGGGGGCTATGGCTACACCTTC.